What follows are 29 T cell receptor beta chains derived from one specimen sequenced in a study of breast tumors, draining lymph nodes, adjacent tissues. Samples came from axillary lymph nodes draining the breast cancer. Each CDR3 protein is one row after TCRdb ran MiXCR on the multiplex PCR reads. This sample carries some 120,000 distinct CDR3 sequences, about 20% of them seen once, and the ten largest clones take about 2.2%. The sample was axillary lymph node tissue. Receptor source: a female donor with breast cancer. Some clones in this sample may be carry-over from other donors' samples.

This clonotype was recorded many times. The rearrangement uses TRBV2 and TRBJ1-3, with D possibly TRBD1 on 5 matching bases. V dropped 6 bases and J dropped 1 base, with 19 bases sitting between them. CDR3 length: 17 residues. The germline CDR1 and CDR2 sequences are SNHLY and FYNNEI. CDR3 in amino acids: CASRGPTTTTSGNTIYF. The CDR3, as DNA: TGTGCCAGCAGGGGACCGACGACAACCACTTCTGGAAACACCATATATTTT.

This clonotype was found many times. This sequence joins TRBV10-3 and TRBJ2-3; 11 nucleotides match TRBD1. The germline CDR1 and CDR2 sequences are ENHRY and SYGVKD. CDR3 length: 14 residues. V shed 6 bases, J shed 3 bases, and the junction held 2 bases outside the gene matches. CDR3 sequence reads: CAISRDRGTDTQYF. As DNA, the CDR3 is TGTGCCATCAGCCGGGACAGGGGGACAGATACGCAGTATTTT.

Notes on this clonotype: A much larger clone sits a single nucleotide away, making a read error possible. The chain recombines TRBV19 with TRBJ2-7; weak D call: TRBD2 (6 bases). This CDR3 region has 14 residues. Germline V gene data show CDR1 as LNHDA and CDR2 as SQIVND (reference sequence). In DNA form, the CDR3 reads TGTGCCAGTAGTTTAGCGGCCTCTTCCTACGGGCAGTACTTC. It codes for CASSLAASSYGQYF.

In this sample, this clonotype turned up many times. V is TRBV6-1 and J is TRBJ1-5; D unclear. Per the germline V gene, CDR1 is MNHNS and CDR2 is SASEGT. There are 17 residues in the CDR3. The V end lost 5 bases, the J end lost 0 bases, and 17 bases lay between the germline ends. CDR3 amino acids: CASSPPGRGNSNQPQHF. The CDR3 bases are TGTGCCAGCAGTCCCCCCGGCCGTGGTAATAGCAATCAGCCCCAGCATTTT.

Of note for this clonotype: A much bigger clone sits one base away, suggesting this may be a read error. CDR3 protein: CASSRGLAGMSADTQYF. CDR3 nucleotide sequence: TGTGCCAGCAGCCGTGGACTAGCGGGTATGAGCGCAGATACGCAGTATTTT. V is TRBV11-3 and J is TRBJ2-3, with TRBD2 matching 11 bases. There are 17 residues in the CDR3. Germline CDR1 SGHNT, CDR2 YENEEA. J gave up 4 bases and V 5 bases, and 11 bases lay outside the gene matches.

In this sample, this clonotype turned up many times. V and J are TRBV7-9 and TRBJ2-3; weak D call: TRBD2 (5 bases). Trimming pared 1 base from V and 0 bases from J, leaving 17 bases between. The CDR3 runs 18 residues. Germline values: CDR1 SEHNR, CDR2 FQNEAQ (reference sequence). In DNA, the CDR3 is TGTGCCAGCAGCTTAGACCTATTAGCGATGCGGAGCACAGATACGCAGTATTTT. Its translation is CASSLDLLAMRSTDTQYF.

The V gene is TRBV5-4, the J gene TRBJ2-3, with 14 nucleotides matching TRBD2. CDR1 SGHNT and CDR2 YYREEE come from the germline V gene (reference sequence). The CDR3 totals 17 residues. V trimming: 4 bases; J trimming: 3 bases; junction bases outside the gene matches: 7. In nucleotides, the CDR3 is TGTGCCAGCAGCACGCGACTAGCGGGAGGGCCGACAGATACGCAGTATTTT. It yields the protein CASSTRLAGGPTDTQYF.

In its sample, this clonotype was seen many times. This CDR3 is CASSQAGGEKLFF. The CDR3 region has the DNA TGTGCCAGCAGCCAGGCCGGGGGTGAAAAACTGTTTTTT. The chain links TRBV3-1 to TRBJ1-4, with D perhaps matching TRBD1 (5 bases). CDR1 and CDR2 (germline): LGHDT, YNNKEL (reference sequence). Trimming cost V 3 bases and J 7 bases, with 9 bases left between them. The CDR3 has 13 residues. The whole variable domain, remainder taken from reference TRBV3-1 and TRBJ1-4, is DTAVSQTPKYLVTQMGNDKSIKCEQNLGHDTMYWYKQDSKKFLKIMFSYNNKELIINETVPNRFSPKSPDKAHLNLHINSLELGDSAVYFCASSQAGGEKLFFGSGTQLSVL.

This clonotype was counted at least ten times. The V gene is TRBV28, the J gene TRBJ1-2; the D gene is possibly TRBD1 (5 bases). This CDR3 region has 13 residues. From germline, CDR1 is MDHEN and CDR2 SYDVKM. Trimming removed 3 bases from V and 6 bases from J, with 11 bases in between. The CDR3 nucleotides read TGTGCCAGCAGTTTCCGGGGGGGTCATGGCTACACCTTC. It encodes CASSFRGGHGYTF.

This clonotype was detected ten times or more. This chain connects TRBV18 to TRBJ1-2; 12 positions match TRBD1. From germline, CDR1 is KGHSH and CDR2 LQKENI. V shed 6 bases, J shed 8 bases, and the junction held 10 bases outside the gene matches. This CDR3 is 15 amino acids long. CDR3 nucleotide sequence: TGTGCCAGCTCTCCTGGGACAGGGGGCGCCGGGGGCTACACCTTC. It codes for CASSPGTGGAGGYTF.

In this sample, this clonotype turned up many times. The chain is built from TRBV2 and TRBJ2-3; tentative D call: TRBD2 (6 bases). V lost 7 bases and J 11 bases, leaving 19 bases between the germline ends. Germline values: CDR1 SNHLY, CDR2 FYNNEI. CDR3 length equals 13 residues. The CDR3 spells CASNLDYPHEQYF. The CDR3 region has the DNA TGTGCCAGCAATCTGGACTACCCGCACGAGCAGTATTTT.

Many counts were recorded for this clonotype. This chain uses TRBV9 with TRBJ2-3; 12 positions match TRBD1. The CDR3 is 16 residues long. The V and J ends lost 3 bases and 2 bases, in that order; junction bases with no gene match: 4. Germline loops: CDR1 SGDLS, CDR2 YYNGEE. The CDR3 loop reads CASSARGQGATDTQYF. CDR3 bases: TGTGCCAGCAGCGCTCGGGGACAGGGGGCCACAGATACGCAGTATTTT.

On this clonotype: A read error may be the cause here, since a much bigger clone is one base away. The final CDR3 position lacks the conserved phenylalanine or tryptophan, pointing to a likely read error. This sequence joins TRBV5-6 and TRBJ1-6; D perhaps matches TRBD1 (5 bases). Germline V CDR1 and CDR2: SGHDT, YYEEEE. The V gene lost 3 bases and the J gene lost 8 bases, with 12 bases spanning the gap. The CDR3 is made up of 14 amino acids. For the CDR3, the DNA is TGTGCCAGCAGCTCGACAGAAGTGGATTCACCCCTCCACTGT. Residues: CASSSTEVDSPLHC.

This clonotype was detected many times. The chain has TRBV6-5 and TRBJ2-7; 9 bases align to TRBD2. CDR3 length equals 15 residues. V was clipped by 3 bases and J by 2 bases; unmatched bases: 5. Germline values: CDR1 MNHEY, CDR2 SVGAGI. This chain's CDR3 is CASSYEIAGAYEQYF. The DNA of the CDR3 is TGTGCCAGCAGTTATGAAATAGCGGGGGCCTACGAGCAGTACTTC.

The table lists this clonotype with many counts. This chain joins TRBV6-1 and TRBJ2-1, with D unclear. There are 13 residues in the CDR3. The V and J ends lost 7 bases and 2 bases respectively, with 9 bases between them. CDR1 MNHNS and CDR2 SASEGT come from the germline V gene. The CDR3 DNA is TGTGCCAGCACGTCCGGCCCCTACAATGAGCAGTTCTTC. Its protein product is CASTSGPYNEQFF.

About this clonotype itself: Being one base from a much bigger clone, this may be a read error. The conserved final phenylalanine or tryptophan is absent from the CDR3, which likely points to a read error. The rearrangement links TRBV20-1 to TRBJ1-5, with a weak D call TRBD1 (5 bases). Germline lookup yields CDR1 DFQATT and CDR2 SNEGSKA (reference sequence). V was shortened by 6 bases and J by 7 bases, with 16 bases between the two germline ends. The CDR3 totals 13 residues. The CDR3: CSAVQDLGQPQHS. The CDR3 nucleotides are TGCAGTGCCGTACAGGATTTGGGACAGCCCCAGCATTCT.

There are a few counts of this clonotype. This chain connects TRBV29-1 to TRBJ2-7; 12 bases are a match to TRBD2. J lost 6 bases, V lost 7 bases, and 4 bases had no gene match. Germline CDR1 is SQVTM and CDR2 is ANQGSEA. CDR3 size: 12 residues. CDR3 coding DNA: TGCAGCGCCCCGGGACTAGCGGGCGAGCAGTACTTC. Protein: CSAPGLAGEQYF.

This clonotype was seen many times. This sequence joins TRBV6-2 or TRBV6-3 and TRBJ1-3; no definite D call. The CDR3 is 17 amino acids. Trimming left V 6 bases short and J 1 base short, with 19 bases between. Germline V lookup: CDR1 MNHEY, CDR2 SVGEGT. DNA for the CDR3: TGTGCCAGCAGGAGACCTTGGAAGGGAGCGTCTGGAAACACCATATATTTT. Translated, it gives CASRRPWKGASGNTIYF.

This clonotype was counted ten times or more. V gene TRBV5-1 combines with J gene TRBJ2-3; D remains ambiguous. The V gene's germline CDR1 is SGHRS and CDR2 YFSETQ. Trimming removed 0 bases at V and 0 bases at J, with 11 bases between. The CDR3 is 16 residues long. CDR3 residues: CASSLEGIISTDTQYF. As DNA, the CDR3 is TGCGCCAGCAGCTTGGAGGGCATTATCAGCACAGATACGCAGTATTTT.

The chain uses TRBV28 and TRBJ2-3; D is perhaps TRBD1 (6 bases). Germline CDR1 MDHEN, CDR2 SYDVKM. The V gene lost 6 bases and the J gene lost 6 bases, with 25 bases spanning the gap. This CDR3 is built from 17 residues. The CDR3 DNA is TGTGCCAGCAGACCCAGCATGAGGGGGAAATTTCGGGATACGCAGTATTTT. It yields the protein CASRPSMRGKFRDTQYF.

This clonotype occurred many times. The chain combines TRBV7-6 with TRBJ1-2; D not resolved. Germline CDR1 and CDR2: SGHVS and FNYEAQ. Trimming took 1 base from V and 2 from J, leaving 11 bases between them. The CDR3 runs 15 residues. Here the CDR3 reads CASSLGAETNYGYTF. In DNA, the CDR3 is TGTGCCAGCAGCTTAGGCGCGGAAACCAACTATGGCTACACCTTC.

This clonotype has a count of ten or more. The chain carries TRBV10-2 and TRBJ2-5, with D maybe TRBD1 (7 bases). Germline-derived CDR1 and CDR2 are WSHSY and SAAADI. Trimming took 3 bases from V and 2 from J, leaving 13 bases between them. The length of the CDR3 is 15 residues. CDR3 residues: CASSERAGGQETQYF. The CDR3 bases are TGCGCCAGCAGTGAACGGGCAGGGGGGCAAGAGACCCAGTACTTC.

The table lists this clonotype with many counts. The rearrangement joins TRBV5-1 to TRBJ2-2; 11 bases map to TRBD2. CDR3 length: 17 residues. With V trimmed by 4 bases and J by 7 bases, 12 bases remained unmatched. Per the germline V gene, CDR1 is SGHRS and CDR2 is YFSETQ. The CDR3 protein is CASSNAIAGGPNGELFF. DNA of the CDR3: TGCGCCAGCAGCAACGCCATAGCGGGAGGGCCGAACGGGGAGCTGTTTTTT.

The CDR3 sequence: CAGTLGAANEKLFF. The DNA for the CDR3 is TGTGCCGGGACCCTAGGGGCGGCTAATGAAAAACTGTTTTTT. The rearrangement uses TRBV30 and TRBJ1-4, with a possible D match to TRBD1 (5 bases). V lost 8 bases to trimming and J lost 3 bases, with 16 bases between them. Germline V lookup: CDR1 GTSNPN, CDR2 SVGIG (reference sequence). The CDR3 spans 14 residues.

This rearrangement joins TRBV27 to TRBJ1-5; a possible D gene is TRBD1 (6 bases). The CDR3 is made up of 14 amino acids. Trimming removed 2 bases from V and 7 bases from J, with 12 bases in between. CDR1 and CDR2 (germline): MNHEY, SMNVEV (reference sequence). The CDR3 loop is CASSLTGRRQPQHF. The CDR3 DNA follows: TGTGCCAGCAGTTTAACAGGGAGAAGACAGCCCCAGCATTTT.

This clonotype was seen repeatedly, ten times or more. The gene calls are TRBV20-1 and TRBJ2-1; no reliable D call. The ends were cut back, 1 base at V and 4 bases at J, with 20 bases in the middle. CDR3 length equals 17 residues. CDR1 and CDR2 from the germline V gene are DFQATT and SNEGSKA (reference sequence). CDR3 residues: CSARVLPVLGTYNEQFF. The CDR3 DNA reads TGCAGTGCTAGAGTCCTCCCTGTCCTAGGAACTTACAATGAGCAGTTCTTC.

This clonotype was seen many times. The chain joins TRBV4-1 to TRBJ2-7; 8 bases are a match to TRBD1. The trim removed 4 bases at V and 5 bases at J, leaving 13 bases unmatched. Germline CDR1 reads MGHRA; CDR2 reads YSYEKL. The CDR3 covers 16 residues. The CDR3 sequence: CASSPLGQGARHEQYF. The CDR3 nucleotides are TGCGCCAGCAGCCCCCTTGGGCAGGGGGCGCGCCACGAGCAGTACTTC.

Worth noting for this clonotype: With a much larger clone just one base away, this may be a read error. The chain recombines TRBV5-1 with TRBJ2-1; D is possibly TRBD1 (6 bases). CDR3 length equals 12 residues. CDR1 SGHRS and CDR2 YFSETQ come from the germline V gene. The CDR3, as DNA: TGCGCCAGTACCACAGGGTACAATGAGCAGCTCTTC. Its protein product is CASTTGYNEQLF.

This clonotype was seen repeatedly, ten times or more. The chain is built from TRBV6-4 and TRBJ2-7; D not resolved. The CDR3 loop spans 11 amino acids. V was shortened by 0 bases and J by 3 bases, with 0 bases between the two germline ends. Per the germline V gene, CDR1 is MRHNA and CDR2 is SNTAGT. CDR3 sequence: CASSDSYEQYF. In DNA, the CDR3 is TGTGCCAGCAGTGACTCCTACGAGCAGTACTTC.